This T cell receptor beta chain was retrieved from a study of blood T cell repertoires in COVID-19. Across the study: Specimens from acute and convalescent COVID-19 originated in the United States, Italy and Spain. T cells, B-cell-depleted T cells, or PBMCs supplied cDNA or gDNA.

In the original processing: Amplification from reference gene primers served as the basis for estimated nucleated cell counts. Sequenced by immunoSEQ multiplex PCR; TCRdb stores in-frame clones only, minus some. That table supplies the V and J calls and clone size; D and trimming were determined from the DNA. This sample has roughly 280,000 clones, with roughly 90% found just once. The germline CDR1 and CDR2 sequences are MGHRA and YSYEKL. Trimming cost V 4 bases and J 2 bases; bases outside gene matches: 5. This CDR3 is built from 15 residues. The V gene is TRBV4-1, the J gene TRBJ2-7; TRBD1 aligns across 10 bases. This receptor was taken from a middle-aged man with acute or convalescent COVID-19. The sequenced material came from peripheral blood. CDR3 in DNA: TGCGCCAGCAGCCCGGGACAGGGGAACCCCTACGAGCAGTACTTC. Protein: CASSPGQGNPYEQYF.